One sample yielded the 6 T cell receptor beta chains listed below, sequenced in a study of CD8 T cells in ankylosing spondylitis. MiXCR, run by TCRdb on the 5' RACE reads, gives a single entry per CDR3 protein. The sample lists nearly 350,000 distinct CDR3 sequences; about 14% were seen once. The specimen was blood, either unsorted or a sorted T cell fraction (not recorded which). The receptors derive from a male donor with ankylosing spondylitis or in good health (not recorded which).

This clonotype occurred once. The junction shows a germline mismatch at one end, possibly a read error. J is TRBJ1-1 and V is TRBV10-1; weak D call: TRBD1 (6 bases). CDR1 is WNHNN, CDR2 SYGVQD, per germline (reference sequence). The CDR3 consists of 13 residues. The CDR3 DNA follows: TGCGCCAGCAGGCTTACAGGGAACCCTGAAGCTTTCTTT. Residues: CASRLTGNPEAFF.

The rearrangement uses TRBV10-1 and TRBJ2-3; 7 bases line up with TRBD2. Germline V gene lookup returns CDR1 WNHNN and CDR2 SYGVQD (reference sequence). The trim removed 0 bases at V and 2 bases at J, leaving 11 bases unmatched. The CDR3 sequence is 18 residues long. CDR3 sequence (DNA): TGCGCCAGCAGTGAGTCGACTCGGGCTAGCGGTTTCACAGATACGCAGTATTTT. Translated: CASSESTRASGFTDTQYF.

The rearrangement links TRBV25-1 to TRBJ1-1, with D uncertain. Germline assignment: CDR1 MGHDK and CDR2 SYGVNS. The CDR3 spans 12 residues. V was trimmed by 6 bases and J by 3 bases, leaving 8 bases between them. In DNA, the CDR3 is TGTGCCAGCAGGGGCATGGACACTGAAGCTTTCTTT. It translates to CASRGMDTEAFF.

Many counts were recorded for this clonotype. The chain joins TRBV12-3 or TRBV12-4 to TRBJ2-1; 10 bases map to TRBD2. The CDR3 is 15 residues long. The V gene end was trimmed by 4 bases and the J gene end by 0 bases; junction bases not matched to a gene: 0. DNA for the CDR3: TGTGCCAGCAGTTCTAGCGGGAGCTCCTACAATGAGCAGTTCTTC. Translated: CASSSSGSSYNEQFF.

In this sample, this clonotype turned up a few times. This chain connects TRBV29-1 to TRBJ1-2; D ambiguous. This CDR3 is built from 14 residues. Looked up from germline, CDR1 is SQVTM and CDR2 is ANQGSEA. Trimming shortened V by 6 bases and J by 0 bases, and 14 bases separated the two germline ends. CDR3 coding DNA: TGCAGCGTGACTTTGCCGGTAACTAACTATGGCTACACCTTC. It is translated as CSVTLPVTNYGYTF.

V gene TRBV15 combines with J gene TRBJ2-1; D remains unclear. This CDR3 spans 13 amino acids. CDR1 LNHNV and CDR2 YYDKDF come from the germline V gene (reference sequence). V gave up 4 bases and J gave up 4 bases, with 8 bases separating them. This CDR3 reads CATSKEEYNEQFF. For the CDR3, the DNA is TGTGCCACCAGCAAGGAAGAGTACAATGAGCAGTTCTTC.